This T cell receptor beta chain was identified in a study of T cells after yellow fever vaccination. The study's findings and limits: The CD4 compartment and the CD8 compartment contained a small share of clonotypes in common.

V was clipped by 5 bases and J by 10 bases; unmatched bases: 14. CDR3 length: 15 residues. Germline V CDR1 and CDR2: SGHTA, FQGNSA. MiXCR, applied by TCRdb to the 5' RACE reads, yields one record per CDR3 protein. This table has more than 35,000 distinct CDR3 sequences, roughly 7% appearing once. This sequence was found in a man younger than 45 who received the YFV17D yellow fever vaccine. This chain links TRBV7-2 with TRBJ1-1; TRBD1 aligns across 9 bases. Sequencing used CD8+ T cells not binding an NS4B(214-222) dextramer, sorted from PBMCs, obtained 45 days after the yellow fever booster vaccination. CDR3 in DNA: TGTGCCAGCAGCCCTGGCGGACAGGGGTCCCTAGGAGCTTTCTTT. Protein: CASSPGGQGSLGAFF.